One sample yielded the 11 T cell receptor beta chains listed below, sequenced in a study of T cell repertoires in cytomegalovirus infection (dated by TCRdb to about 2019). Their cognate antigens are unknown. The data were produced on an Illumina HiSeq 1500. TCRdb cleaned the public reads at Q25 with fastp, built clones with MiXCR and kept in-frame beta chains. For every CDR3 protein sequence, its rows merge into one entry that carries the most common genes and DNA. This sample gives 700,000 to 900,000 distinct CDR3 sequences in total; about 28% of them show up just once. Around 14% of the sample comes from the top ten. What the treatment or condition label conveys for this sample: in vitro stimulation with specific CMV peptide epitopes to enrich CMV-specific T cells. The input for sequencing was cultured CD8+ T cells from PBMCs, taken from culture after CMV antigen stimulation. The receptors stem from a human donor in good health (CMV status not recorded). Some clones in this sample may be carry-over from other donors' samples.

V usage is TRBV12-3 or TRBV12-4 and J usage is TRBJ1-1; D perhaps matches TRBD1 (6 bases). The CDR3 spans 14 residues. With 6 bases removed from V and 4 bases from J, the gap between germline ends came to 15 bases. The CDR3 reads CASSPLGGATEAFF. CDR3 DNA sequence: TGTGCCAGCAGCCCACTCGGGGGGGCCACTGAAGCTTTCTTT.

This clonotype was observed a few times. The chain combines TRBV6-1 with TRBJ1-4, with D maybe TRBD1 (5 bases). Per germline, CDR1 MNHNS and CDR2 SASEGT. The CDR3 sequence is 15 residues long. Trimming took off 0 bases at V and 8 bases at J, with 13 bases between the two ends. The CDR3 loop reads CASSEALGRVEKLFF. DNA for the CDR3: TGTGCCAGCAGTGAAGCGTTAGGCAGGGTGGAAAAACTGTTTTTT.

This chain links TRBV19 with TRBJ2-1, with D unresolved. CDR3 length equals 12 residues. Germline V lookup: CDR1 LNHDA, CDR2 SQIVND (reference sequence). Trimming took off 4 bases at V and 7 bases at J, with 8 bases between the two ends. Here the CDR3 DNA reads TGTGCCAGTAGTACGAGCGTAAATGAGCAGTTCTTC. Translated: CASSTSVNEQFF.

This sequence joins TRBV4-1 and TRBJ2-5; 11 bases map to TRBD2. This CDR3 has 15 residues. The V and J ends lost 2 bases and 2 bases, in that order; junction bases with no gene match: 1. CDR1 MGHRA and CDR2 YSYEKL come from the germline V gene. The CDR3 DNA is TGCGCCAGCAGCCAAACTAGCGGGGGACAAGAGACCCAGTACTTC. Its protein product is CASSQTSGGQETQYF.

Points on this clonotype: The junction does not match germline at one end; this may be a read error. The chain is built from TRBV27 and TRBJ2-1; 10 nucleotides match TRBD2. Germline V CDR1 and CDR2: MNHEY, SMNVEV (reference sequence). This CDR3 region has 15 residues. The DNA of the CDR3 is TGTGCCAGCAGTAGAACTAGCGGGGTCTACAATGAGCTGTTCTTC. Translation gives CASSRTSGVYNELFF.

The rearrangement joins TRBV7-9 to TRBJ1-6; possible D gene TRBD1, 5 bases. Trimming pared 5 bases from V and 14 bases from J, leaving 16 bases between. The germline V gene encodes CDR1 SEHNR and CDR2 FQNEAQ (reference sequence). This CDR3 contains 13 residues. CDR3 sequence reads: CASSPGGIVALHF. The CDR3, as DNA: TGTGCCAGCAGCCCGGGGGGAATTGTAGCCCTCCACTTT.

This chain connects TRBV2 to TRBJ1-4; D gene unclear. Trimming left V 8 bases short and J 7 bases short, with 5 bases between. CDR1 SNHLY and CDR2 FYNNEI come from the germline V gene. CDR3 length: 10 residues. The CDR3 DNA sequence: TGTGCCAGCCAACTTGAAAAACTGTTTTTT. Translating gives CASQLEKLFF. The full variable domain, in which reference TRBV2 and TRBJ1-4 provide the parts outside the CDR3, is EPEVTQTPSHQVTQMGQEVILRCVPISNHLYFYWYRQILGQKVEFLVSFYNNEISEKSEIFDDQFSVERPDGSNFTLKIRSTKLEDSAMYFCASQLEKLFFGSGTQLSVL.

V and J are TRBV2 and TRBJ1-5; D not resolved. Germline CDR1 and CDR2: SNHLY and FYNNEI. V gave up 2 bases and J gave up 3 bases, with 11 bases separating them. The CDR3 is 15 amino acids. The CDR3: CASSEYLQANQPQHF. CDR3 bases: TGTGCCAGCAGTGAATATTTGCAGGCCAATCAGCCCCAGCATTTT.

In its sample, this clonotype was seen many times. The rearrangement links TRBV7-6 to TRBJ1-1; D gene uncertain. This CDR3 has 12 residues. Trimming took off 5 bases at V and 1 base at J, with 5 bases between the two ends. Germline loops: CDR1 SGHVS, CDR2 FNYEAQ. CDR3 DNA: TGTGCCAGCAGCCGACAGAACACTGAAGCTTTCTTT. Protein product: CASSRQNTEAFF.

This clonotype was picked up a small number of times. CDR3 loop: CASSALQGRIETQYF. DNA for the CDR3: TGTGCCAGCAGCGCACTCCAGGGCAGGATAGAGACCCAGTACTTC. The chain has TRBV9 and TRBJ2-5; tentative D call: TRBD1 (5 bases). The V gene lost 3 bases and the J gene lost 4 bases, with 16 bases spanning the gap. The CDR3 is 15 residues long. CDR1 and CDR2 from the germline V gene are SGDLS and YYNGEE.

This clonotype was counted at least ten times. The rearrangement links TRBV7-2 to TRBJ1-4; D remains ambiguous. This CDR3 contains 15 residues. V lost 5 bases to trimming and J lost 7 bases, with 17 bases between them. Looked up from germline, CDR1 is SGHTA and CDR2 is FQGNSA. The CDR3 bases are TGTGCCAGCAGCCCCGGACTCACCTCGGGTGAAAAACTGTTTTTT. It specifies CASSPGLTSGEKLFF.